Following are 3 T cell receptor beta chains from one sample sequenced in a study of Ad26.COV2.S vaccination and SARS-CoV-2 variants. The data were produced by immunoSEQ multiplex PCR, yet TCRdb's version contains in-frame clones alone and is incomplete. Of 440,000 or so clones listed, roughly 91% are singletons. The treatment was: about 20 received Ad26.COV2.S at low or high dose, single or two shots; about 5 received placebo; per-sample allocation not given. Repertoires come from day 63 after the first vaccine or placebo injection. The sequencing here drew on peripheral blood, taken in a trial of Ad26.COV2.S vaccine versus placebo. The receptors stem from a person aged 18-60 years who received the Ad26.COV2.S COVID-19 vaccine or a placebo.

V and J are TRBV29-1 and TRBJ2-3; 7 nucleotides line up with TRBD2. The V and J ends lost 6 bases and 3 bases, in that order; junction bases with no gene match: 12. CDR1 SQVTM and CDR2 ANQGSEA come from the germline V gene. This CDR3 spans 15 amino acids. The CDR3 coding sequence is TGCAGCGTCCGGGACCGGGACTACGAAACAGATACGCAGTATTTT. This sequence encodes CSVRDRDYETDTQYF.

The chain carries TRBV4-3 and TRBJ2-2; the D gene is possibly TRBD1 (5 bases). V lost 1 base and J 4 bases, leaving 7 bases between the germline ends. There are 14 residues in the CDR3. From germline, CDR1 is LGHNA and CDR2 YSLEER. The CDR3 loop reads CASSQGTLTGELFF. CDR3 sequence (DNA): TGCGCCAGCAGCCAAGGGACACTCACCGGGGAGCTGTTTTTT.

J is TRBJ1-1 and V is TRBV7-2; D gene uncertain. CDR3 size: 16 residues. CDR1 and CDR2 (germline): SGHTA, FQGNSA. Trimming pared 1 base from V and 2 bases from J, leaving 14 bases between. The CDR3 here is CASSLESARINTEAFF. The CDR3 region has the DNA TGTGCCAGCAGCTTAGAATCCGCACGGATCAACACTGAAGCTTTCTTT.